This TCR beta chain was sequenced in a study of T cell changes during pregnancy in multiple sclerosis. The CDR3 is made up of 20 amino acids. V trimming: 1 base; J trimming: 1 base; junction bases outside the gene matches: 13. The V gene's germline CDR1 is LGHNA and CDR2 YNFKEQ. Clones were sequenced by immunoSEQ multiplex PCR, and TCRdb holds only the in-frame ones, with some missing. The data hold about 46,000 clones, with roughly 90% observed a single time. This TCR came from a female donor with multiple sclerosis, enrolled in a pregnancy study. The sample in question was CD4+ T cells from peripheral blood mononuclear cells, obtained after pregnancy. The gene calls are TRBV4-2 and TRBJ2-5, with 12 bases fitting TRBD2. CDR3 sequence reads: CASSQVGLAGGGLGQETQYF. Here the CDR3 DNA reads TGTGCCAGCAGCCAAGTGGGCCTAGCGGGAGGGGGGCTAGGCCAAGAGACCCAGTACTTC.